One T cell receptor beta chain is described in this entry. The record originates from a study of blood T cell repertoires in COVID-19. Study information: T cells, B-cell-depleted T cells, or PBMCs provided the cDNA or gDNA that served as material.

Original processing notes: It was from reference gene primer amplification that nucleated cell counts were estimated. Some clones are missing from TCRdb's copy, which holds only in-frame ones; the method was immunoSEQ multiplex PCR. The DNA was the basis for D and trimming; V, J and clone size are from that table. The sample holds roughly 200,000 clones, about 87% seen once. CDR1 MNHEY and CDR2 SMNVEV come from the germline V gene (reference sequence). The CDR3 consists of 12 residues. V gave up 6 bases and J gave up 5 bases; unmatched junction bases: 2. The rearrangement joins TRBV27 to TRBJ2-7; 9 bases map to TRBD1. The specimen was peripheral blood. This sequence was found in a woman aged 18-29 years who had recovered from COVID-19. The CDR3 loop is CASRGTGNEQYF. CDR3 DNA: TGTGCCAGCAGAGGGACAGGGAACGAGCAGTACTTC.